These 17 T cell receptor beta chains share one sample of origin, sequenced in a study of immune evolution from preneoplasia to lung adenocarcinoma. The protocol was immunoSEQ multiplex PCR, while the TCRdb copy is restricted to in-frame clones and leaves out a portion. Of tens of thousands of clones in the sample, less than 80% were seen once. Sequenced: FFPE invasive lung adenocarcinoma tissue. These receptors were collected from a person in their sixties or seventies with lung adenocarcinoma.

V usage is TRBV5-1 and J usage is TRBJ2-3; maybe TRBD2 (5 bases). CDR1 SGHRS and CDR2 YFSETQ come from the germline V gene. Trimming removed 4 bases from V and 4 bases from J, with 19 bases in between. The CDR3 consists of 16 residues. The CDR3 sequence is CASSLQGRSSSDTQYF. CDR3 DNA: TGCGCCAGCAGCCTGCAAGGGAGATCTAGCTCAGATACGCAGTATTTT.

The CDR3 loop reads CASSERLADPDTQYF. CDR3 DNA: TGCGCCAGCAGTGAGAGACTAGCGGACCCAGATACGCAGTATTTT. The chain recombines TRBV10-1 with TRBJ2-3; 9 bases fit TRBD2. The V gene end was trimmed by 2 bases and the J gene end by 4 bases; junction bases not matched to a gene: 4. The CDR3 spans 15 residues. CDR1 WNHNN and CDR2 SYGVQD come from the germline V gene (reference sequence).

The rearrangement joins TRBV18 to TRBJ1-4; D perhaps matches TRBD1 (6 bases). The germline CDR1 and CDR2 sequences are KGHSH and LQKENI. Trimming shortened V by 4 bases and J by 6 bases, and 15 bases separated the two germline ends. The CDR3 contains 15 residues. CDR3 residues: CASSHSRGADEKLFF. Here the CDR3 DNA reads TGTGCCAGCTCACACAGTCGGGGGGCAGATGAAAAACTGTTTTTT.

V is TRBV5-1 and J is TRBJ2-6, with 10 bases aligning to TRBD1. Germline-derived CDR1 and CDR2 are SGHRS and YFSETQ. The CDR3 is 16 amino acids. CDR3 loop: CASGDRGLSGANVLTF. The CDR3 DNA reads as TGCGCTAGCGGGGACAGGGGATTATCTGGGGCCAACGTCCTGACTTTC.

The chain recombines TRBV7-9 with TRBJ1-4; no firm D call. CDR1 SEHNR and CDR2 FQNEAQ come from the germline V gene (reference sequence). Trimming cost V 3 bases and J 4 bases, with 15 bases left between them. The CDR3 consists of 16 residues. CDR3 sequence: CASSFGPPMINEKLFF. In DNA form, the CDR3 reads TGTGCCAGCAGCTTTGGCCCCCCGATGATTAATGAAAAACTGTTTTTT.

This clone was recorded a few times. The rearrangement joins TRBV28 to TRBJ2-5; D uncertain. The CDR3 contains 14 residues. Germline assignment: CDR1 MDHEN and CDR2 SYDVKM. Trimming took off 4 bases at V and 5 bases at J, with 14 bases between the two ends. In DNA form, the CDR3 reads TGTGCCAGCAGTTCCGTCTTGAATTGGGAGACCCAGTACTTC. Translated, it gives CASSSVLNWETQYF.

The rearrangement uses TRBV28 and TRBJ2-7; 13 nucleotides align to TRBD2. The CDR3 has 18 residues. The V gene's germline CDR1 is MDHEN and CDR2 SYDVKM. Trimming cost V 2 bases and J 4 bases; bases outside gene matches: 11. The CDR3 DNA sequence: TGTGCCAGCAGTTTAGGACTAGCGGGAGAAACCACCTCATACGAGCAGTACTTC. As protein: CASSLGLAGETTSYEQYF.

The chain joins TRBV14 to TRBJ1-1; D is uncertain. This CDR3 is 15 amino acids long. Trimming stripped 4 bases from V and 1 base from J, with 13 bases between. CDR1 is SGHDN and CDR2 is FVKESK in the germline V gene. The CDR3 loop is CASSPWAARNTEAFF. The CDR3 nucleotides are TGTGCCAGCAGCCCATGGGCCGCGAGGAACACTGAAGCTTTCTTT.

This clone appeared a few times. The chain has TRBV30 and TRBJ1-3; D may be TRBD1 (5 bases). Germline V gene data show CDR1 as GTSNPN and CDR2 as SVGIG (reference sequence). The CDR3 contains 15 residues. The V end lost 0 bases, the J end lost 7 bases, and 16 bases lay between the germline ends. CDR3 nucleotide sequence: TGTGCCTGGAGTGTTCCCGGGACTATCTTGAACACCATATATTTT. Residues: CAWSVPGTILNTIYF.

The chain joins TRBV6-5 to TRBJ2-7; TRBD2 agrees at 10 bases. V dropped 5 bases and J dropped 4; count of bases not matched to a gene: 2. Germline V gene data show CDR1 as MNHEY and CDR2 as SVGAGI. The CDR3 length is 13 residues. This CDR3 is CASSSGRGYEQYF. The CDR3 DNA follows: TGTGCCAGCAGTAGCGGGAGGGGGTACGAGCAGTACTTC.

To note about this clone: The same CDR3 arises from other DNA sequences in this sample as well. CDR3: CASSPNRDPYEQYF. In DNA form, the CDR3 reads TGTGCCAGCAGCCCTAACAGGGATCCCTACGAGCAGTACTTC. The chain recombines TRBV5-5 with TRBJ2-7; D possibly corresponds to TRBD1 (6 bases). Per germline, CDR1 SGHKS and CDR2 YYEKEE (reference sequence). The ends were cut back, 4 bases at V and 2 bases at J, with 13 bases in the middle. The CDR3 runs 14 residues. Looking up the rest from reference TRBV5-5 and TRBJ2-7 gives the full variable domain: DAGVTQSPTHLIKTRGQQVTLRCSPISGHKSVSWYQQVLGQGPQFIFQYYEKEERGRGNFPDRFSARQFPNYSSELNVNALLLGDSALYLCASSPNRDPYEQYFGPGTRLTVT.

The V gene is TRBV20-1, the J gene TRBJ2-3; D uncertain. Germline assignment: CDR1 DFQATT and CDR2 SNEGSKA (reference sequence). V was shortened by 3 bases and J by 1 base, with 2 bases between the two germline ends. The CDR3 sequence is 11 residues long. Written as DNA, the CDR3 is TGCAGTGCTAGGCGCACAGATACGCAGTATTTT. The encoded protein is CSARRTDTQYF.

The chain links TRBV5-6 to TRBJ2-1; D possibly corresponds to TRBD1 (6 bases). V shed 1 base and J shed 3 bases, with 8 bases lying between them. Germline CDR1 reads SGHDT; CDR2 reads YYEEEE. CDR3 length: 14 residues. For the CDR3, the DNA is TGTGCCAGCAGCTTGACGGGACACTACAATGAGCAGTTCTTC. Translated, it gives CASSLTGHYNEQFF.

In its sample, this clone was seen once. V is TRBV28 and J is TRBJ2-2, with 10 bases aligning to TRBD2. This CDR3 is built from 15 residues. Germline V gene lookup returns CDR1 MDHEN and CDR2 SYDVKM. With 5 bases clipped from V and 0 bases from J, the junction kept 0 bases outside the gene matches. The CDR3 nucleotides read TGTGCCAGCAGTGGACTAGCGGCGAACACCGGGGAGCTGTTTTTT. Residues: CASSGLAANTGELFF. The entire variable domain, with the rest obtained from reference TRBV28 and TRBJ2-2, is as follows: DVKVTQSSRYLVKRTGEKVFLECVQDMDHENMFWYRQDPGLGLRLIYFSYDVKMKEKGDIPEGYSVSREKKERFSLILESASTNQTSMYLCASSGLAANTGELFFGEGSRLTVL.

The chain links TRBV28 to TRBJ2-5; no clear D. The CDR3 is 12 residues long. Germline assignment: CDR1 MDHEN and CDR2 SYDVKM. V gave up 8 bases and J gave up 5 bases, with 12 bases separating them. DNA of the CDR3: TGTGCCAGCGGACCCTATGGGGAGACCCAGTACTTC. Residues: CASGPYGETQYF.

This clone occurred a few times. The rearrangement uses TRBV6-5 and TRBJ1-2; 7 positions agree with TRBD1. This CDR3 contains 15 residues. Germline trimming cut 1 base from V and 2 bases from J; bases unmatched to any gene: 4. Germline lookup yields CDR1 MNHEY and CDR2 SVGAGI. The CDR3 spells CASSYLGGRNYGYTF. The CDR3 DNA follows: TGTGCCAGCAGTTACTTAGGGGGCCGAAACTATGGCTACACCTTC.

This clone appeared many times. The chain has TRBV6-6 and TRBJ2-5; 8 bases line up with TRBD1. V trimming: 7 bases; J trimming: 5 bases; junction bases outside the gene matches: 15. The CDR3 is made up of 16 amino acids. Germline V lookup: CDR1 MNHNY, CDR2 SVGAGI (reference sequence). CDR3 sequence: CASTPRGTGGGETQYF. In DNA form, the CDR3 reads TGTGCCAGCACCCCGAGAGGAACAGGGGGAGGCGAGACCCAGTACTTC.